Listed below are T cell receptor beta chains from one sample, sequenced in a study of post-analysis software for immune sequencing data. TCRdb re-analysed the PCR reads in MiXCR, keeping a single row per CDR3 protein. The table includes some 260,000 distinct CDR3 sequences, 35% to 45% detected once. Sequenced sample: blood. These TCRs come from a girl aged 5-17 years with multiple sclerosis. Each CDR3 is given with its conserved first and last residue. D genes are given only for firm matches. Expanded clones are given a class, and other clones once, few, many or no size at all.

>once|TRBJ2-1|TRBV28|.
TGTGCCAGCAGTCCCTTTCCCCATGAGCAGTTCTTC
CASSPFPHEQFF
>many|TRBJ1-6|TRBV13|.
TGTGCCAGCAGCCCAGGGGTGCCTAATTCACCCCTCCACTTT
CASSPGVPNSPLHF
>many|TRBJ2-1|TRBV21-1|.
TGTGCCACCCGGGACGAGCAGTTCTTC
CATRDEQFF
>once|TRBJ2-3|TRBV6-5|TRBD2
TGTGCCAGCAGTTACTTCACTAGCGGACCCGCAAATACGCAGTATTTT
CASSYFTSGPANTQYF
>.|TRBJ2-1|TRBV4-2|TRBD1
TGTGCCAGCAGCCAGGCCGGGACAGGGGGCGGTGAGCAGTTCTTC
CASSQAGTGGGEQFF
>.|TRBJ1-1|TRBV28|.
TGTGCCAGCAGTGGGCGGACCGAAGCTTTCTTT
CASSGRTEAFF
>.|TRBJ2-5|TRBV13|.
TGTGCCAGCAGCCTGATCAGGGAAGAGACCCAGTACTTC
CASSLIREETQYF
>few|TRBJ2-3|TRBV7-9|.
TGTGCCAGCAGCTTGGCGGGCGACCCGGCAGATACGCAGTATTTT
CASSLAGDPADTQYF
>.|TRBJ2-1|TRBV20-1|TRBD2
TGCAGTGCTAGAGATTTTGGGGGAGGGCCGAGTGAGCAGTTCTTC
CSARDFGGGPSEQFF
>many|TRBJ2-1|TRBV7-9|TRBD2
TGTGCCAGCAGTTCCGGGCGCGGGAGCTCCTACAATGAGCAGTTCTTC
CASSSGRGSSYNEQFF